These T cell receptor beta chains were read from a single sample in a study of blood T cell repertoires in COVID-19. Data came from immunoSEQ multiplex PCR; TCRdb stores just in-frame clones and leaves some out. The sample lists some 180,000 clones; approximately 79% were seen once. The sequencing sample was made of PBMCs or T cells enriched from blood (not recorded which). The receptor source for this set is a woman between 55 and 75 years old with acute COVID-19. CDR3s leave out the opening cysteine and the closing phenylalanine or tryptophan. D genes are given only for firm matches.

V	D	CDR3
TRBV11-2	NA	ASSPVRGVNEKLF
TRBV7-9	TRBD1	ASSLAGQGGYT
TRBV6-5	NA	ASSPRGLEQF
TRBV28	NA	ASSHLRFTGI
TRBV20-1	NA	SASQGQPPYEQY
TRBV12-3/TRBV12-4	NA	ASSLLGEGGYT
TRBV10-1	TRBD1	ASSEGTGGRGETQY
TRBV5-4	NA	ASTPGAGSQQY
TRBV6-5	NA	ASSYSNLRRDTEAF
TRBV18	TRBD2	ASSPTSGGVNEQF
TRBV7-2	TRBD1	ASSLGGTGVGGYT
TRBV11-3	TRBD1	ASRGGTEETQY
TRBV3-1/TRBV3-2	NA	ASSRTVHTDTQY
TRBV29-1	NA	SVELASDTQY
TRBV29-1	NA	SVEEQENSGANVLT
TRBV15	NA	ATSRKLANTGELF
TRBV18	TRBD1	ASSPSDRASSPLH
TRBV30	NA	AWSPMRRGSETQY
TRBV7-9	NA	ASSPQSLNYGYT
TRBV29-1	TRBD1	SGGQLSEKLF
TRBV2	NA	ASIHRQANYGYT
TRBV9	TRBD2	ASSVELAEYNEQF
TRBV20-1	NA	SAQKRGAF
TRBV6-5	NA	ASSTYRNSYEQY
TRBV10-3	TRBD2	AISEFKREATLVGIQY
TRBV3-1/TRBV3-2	TRBD1	ASSLGTVNTEAF
TRBV9	NA	ASSVQDTSGNTIY
TRBV28	TRBD1	ASSPRTPTGHNEKLF
TRBV7-2	TRBD2	ASSPKLAGDGDTQY
TRBV5-6	TRBD2	ASGTTTDTQY